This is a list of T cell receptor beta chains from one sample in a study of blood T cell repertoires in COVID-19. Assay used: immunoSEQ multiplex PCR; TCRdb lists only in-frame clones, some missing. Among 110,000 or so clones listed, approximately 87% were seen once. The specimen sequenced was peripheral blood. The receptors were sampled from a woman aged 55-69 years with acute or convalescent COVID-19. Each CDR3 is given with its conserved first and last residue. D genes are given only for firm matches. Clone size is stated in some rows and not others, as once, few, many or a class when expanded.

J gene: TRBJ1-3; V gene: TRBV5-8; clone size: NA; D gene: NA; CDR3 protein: CASSADSYSGNTIYF; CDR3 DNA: TGTGCCAGCAGCGCGGACAGTTACTCTGGAAACACCATATATTTT
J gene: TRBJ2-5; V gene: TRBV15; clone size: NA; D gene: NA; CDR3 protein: CATSRDKGPQETQYF; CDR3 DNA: TGTGCCACCAGCAGAGATAAGGGGCCCCAAGAGACCCAGTACTTC
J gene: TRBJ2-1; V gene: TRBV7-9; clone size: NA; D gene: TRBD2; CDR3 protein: CASSWGGYDEQFF; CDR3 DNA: TGTGCCAGCAGCTGGGGAGGGTACGATGAGCAGTTCTTC
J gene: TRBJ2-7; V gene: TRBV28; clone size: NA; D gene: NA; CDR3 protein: CASYAETGRREQYF; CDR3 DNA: TGTGCCAGCTACGCGGAAACAGGTCGGCGAGAGCAGTACTTC
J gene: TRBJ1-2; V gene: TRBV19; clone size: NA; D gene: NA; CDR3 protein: CASSIGSVNYGYTF; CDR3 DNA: TGTGCCAGTAGTATTGGCAGCGTAAACTATGGCTACACCTTC
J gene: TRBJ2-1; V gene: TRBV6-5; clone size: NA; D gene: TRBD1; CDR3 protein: CASKSPGQGLSEQFF; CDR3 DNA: TGTGCCAGCAAAAGCCCGGGACAGGGCTTGTCTGAGCAGTTCTTC
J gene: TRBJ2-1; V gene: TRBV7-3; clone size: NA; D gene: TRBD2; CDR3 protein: CASSLTAGVLSEQFF; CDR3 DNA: TGTGCCAGCAGCTTAACAGCGGGAGTATTAAGTGAGCAGTTCTTC
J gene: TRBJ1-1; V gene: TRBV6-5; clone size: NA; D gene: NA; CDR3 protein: CASSLLDRLNTEAFF; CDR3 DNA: TGTGCCAGCAGTCTCCTAGACAGGTTGAACACTGAAGCTTTCTTT
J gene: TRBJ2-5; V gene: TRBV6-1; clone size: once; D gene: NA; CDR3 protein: CASSEDRVRETQYF; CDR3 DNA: TGTGCCAGCAGTGAAGACAGGGTGAGAGAGACCCAGTACTTC
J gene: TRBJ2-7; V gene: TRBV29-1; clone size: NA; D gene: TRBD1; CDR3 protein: CSVGRDRSSYEQYF; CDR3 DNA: TGCAGCGTAGGCCGGGACAGGTCCTCCTACGAGCAGTACTTC
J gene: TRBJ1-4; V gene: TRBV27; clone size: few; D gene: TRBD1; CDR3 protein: CASSFRTGVPYAYEKLFF; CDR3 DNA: TGTGCCAGCAGTTTCCGGACAGGGGTTCCCTATGCCTATGAAAAACTGTTTTTT
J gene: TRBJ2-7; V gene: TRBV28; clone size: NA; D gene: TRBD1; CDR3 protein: CASHRDRVHEQYF; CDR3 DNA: TGTGCCAGTCACCGGGACAGGGTCCACGAGCAGTACTTC
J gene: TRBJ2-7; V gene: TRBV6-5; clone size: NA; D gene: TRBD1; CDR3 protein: CASSRGPTYEQYF; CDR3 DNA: TGTGCCAGTAGCAGGGGGCCAACCTACGAGCAGTACTTC
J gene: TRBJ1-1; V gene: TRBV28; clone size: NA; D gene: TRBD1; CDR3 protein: CASSTDRGAFF; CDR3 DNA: TGTGCCAGCAGTACCGACAGGGGTGCTTTCTTT
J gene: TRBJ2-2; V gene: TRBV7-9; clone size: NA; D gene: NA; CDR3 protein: CASSLRQGTGELFF; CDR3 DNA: TGTGCCAGCAGCTTACGCCAGGGCACCGGGGAGCTGTTTTTT
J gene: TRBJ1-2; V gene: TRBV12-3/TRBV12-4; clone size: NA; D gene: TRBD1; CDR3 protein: CASRAGGGYTF; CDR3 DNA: TGTGCCAGCAGAGCAGGGGGCGGCTACACCTTC
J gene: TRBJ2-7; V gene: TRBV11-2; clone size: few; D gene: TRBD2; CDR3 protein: CASSLNTGGLSYEQYF; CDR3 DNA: TGTGCCAGCAGCTTAAATACGGGAGGCCTTTCCTACGAGCAGTACTTC
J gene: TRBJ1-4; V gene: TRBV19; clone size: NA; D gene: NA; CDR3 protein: CASRFASLNEKLFF; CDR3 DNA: TGTGCCAGTAGATTTGCGAGCCTTAATGAAAAACTGTTTTTT
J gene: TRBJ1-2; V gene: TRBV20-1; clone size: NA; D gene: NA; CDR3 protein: CSASKGSANYGYTF; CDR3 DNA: TGCAGTGCTAGTAAGGGGTCAGCTAACTATGGCTACACCTTC
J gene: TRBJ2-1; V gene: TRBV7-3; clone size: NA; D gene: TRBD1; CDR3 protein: CASSRDRGQYNEQFF; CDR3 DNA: TGTGCCAGCAGCCGGGACAGGGGACAATACAATGAGCAGTTCTTC
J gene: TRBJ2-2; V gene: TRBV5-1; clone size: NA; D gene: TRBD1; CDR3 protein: CASRGQTLKTNTGELFF; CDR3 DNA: TGCGCCAGCAGGGGACAGACCCTGAAAACAAACACCGGGGAGCTGTTTTTT
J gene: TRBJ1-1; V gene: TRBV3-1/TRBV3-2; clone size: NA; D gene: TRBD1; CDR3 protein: CASSRGTVNTEAFF; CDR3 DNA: TGTGCCAGCAGCCGGGGGACAGTGAACACTGAAGCTTTCTTT
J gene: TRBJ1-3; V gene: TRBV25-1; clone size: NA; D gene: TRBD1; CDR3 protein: CASRGFGTGQQRNTIYF; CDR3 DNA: TGTGCCAGCAGGGGTTTTGGGACGGGACAGCAACGAAACACCATATATTTT
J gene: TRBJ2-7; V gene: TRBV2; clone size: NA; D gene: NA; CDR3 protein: CASAGGYHEQYF; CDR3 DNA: TGTGCCAGCGCAGGTGGCTACCACGAGCAGTACTTC
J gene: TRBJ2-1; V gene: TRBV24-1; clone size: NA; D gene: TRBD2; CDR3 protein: CATSDPSGRQDNEQFF; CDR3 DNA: TGTGCCACCAGTGACCCTAGCGGGAGGCAGGACAATGAGCAGTTCTTC
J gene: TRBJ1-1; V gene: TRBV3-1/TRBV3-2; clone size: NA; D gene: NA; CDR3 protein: CASSRERTALLGAFF; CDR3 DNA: TGTGCCAGCAGCCGAGAACGTACAGCTCTTCTGGGAGCTTTCTTT
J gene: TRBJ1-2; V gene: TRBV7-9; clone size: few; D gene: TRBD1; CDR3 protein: CASSRSRTGEGYTF; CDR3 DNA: TGTGCCAGCAGCCGTTCCCGGACAGGGGAGGGCTACACCTTC
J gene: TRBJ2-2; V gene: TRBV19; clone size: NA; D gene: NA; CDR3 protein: CASSISRAGELFF; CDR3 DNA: TGTGCCAGTAGTATCTCGAGGGCCGGGGAGCTGTTTTTT
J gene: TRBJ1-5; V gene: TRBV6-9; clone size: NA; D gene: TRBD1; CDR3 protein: CASEARGLNQPQHF; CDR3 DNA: TGTGCCAGCGAAGCCAGGGGGCTCAATCAGCCCCAGCATTTT